Shown below are 19 T cell receptor beta chains from a single sample sequenced in a study of monozygotic twins with inflammatory bowel disease. For each CDR3 protein, TCRdb gives one entry from its re-call of the 5' RACE reads, without DNA. Its listing shows 150,000 to 200,000 distinct CDR3 sequences. The sample comprised blood. The source of these receptors is a human donor with ulcerative colitis or Crohn's disease, or a healthy co-twin of an affected twin (not recorded which).

This sequence joins TRBV28 and TRBJ2-7; TCRdb designates TRBD1, a call that cannot be tested without DNA. Germline V gene data show CDR1 as MDHEN and CDR2 as SYDVKM. The CDR3 covers 15 residues. The CDR3 protein is CASTSGGGISYEQYF.

The CDR3 here is CSARRDPYEQFF. The chain is built from TRBV20-1 and TRBJ2-1; TCRdb outputs TRBD2, but without DNA this stays unchecked. Germline V gene sequence: CDR1 DFQATT, CDR2 SNEGSKA (reference sequence). The CDR3 extends over 12 amino acids.

The chain employs TRBV7-2 and TRBJ2-3. CDR1 and CDR2 from the germline V gene are SGHTA and FQGNSA. CDR3 length equals 15 residues. This chain's CDR3 is CASSLLASSTDTQYF.

V usage is TRBV18 and J usage is TRBJ2-5. The CDR3 runs 14 residues. Germline V gene sequence: CDR1 KGHSH, CDR2 LQKENI. CDR3 amino acids: CASSPRGVGETQYF.

The rearrangement links TRBV30 to TRBJ2-6. Germline-derived CDR1 and CDR2 are GTSNPN and SVGIG (reference sequence). CDR3 length: 14 amino acids. CDR3 residues: CAGRRSSGANVLTF.

The V call is TRBV5-1, the J call TRBJ2-7. The CDR3 totals 16 residues. In germline, CDR1 is SGHRS, CDR2 YFSETQ. The CDR3 sequence is CASSLAVAGVTYEQYF. Using reference TRBV5-1 and TRBJ2-7 for the parts outside the CDR3, the full variable domain is KAGVTQTPRYLIKTRGQQVTLSCSPISGHRSVSWYQQTPGQGLQFLFEYFSETQRNKGNFPGRFSGRQFSNSRSEMNVSTLELGDSALYLCASSLAVAGVTYEQYFGPGTRLTVT.

The genes are TRBV15 and TRBJ2-7; no DNA is available, so the TRBD1 call from TCRdb remains unchecked. CDR1 and CDR2 (germline): LNHNV, YYDKDF (reference sequence). The CDR3 contains 16 residues. The CDR3 loop is CATSSYPRTGYHEQYF.

The V and J genes are TRBV27 and TRBJ1-5. Looked up from germline, CDR1 is MNHEY and CDR2 is SMNVEV (reference sequence). This CDR3 has 13 residues. The CDR3 reads CASSGMWGQPQHF.

The chain is built from TRBV11-2 and TRBJ1-1. CDR1 is SGHAT, CDR2 FQNNGV, per germline. This CDR3 contains 14 residues. The CDR3 is CASSSSRGFSEAFF.

The chain couples TRBV20-1 to TRBJ1-5; the D gene TCRdb calls, TRBD1, cannot be checked with no DNA. The CDR3 loop spans 17 amino acids. Germline V gene lookup returns CDR1 DFQATT and CDR2 SNEGSKA (reference sequence). CDR3 residues: CSASGVRGAPFIQPQHF.

This rearrangement joins TRBV3-1 to TRBJ2-2. Germline lookup yields CDR1 LGHDT and CDR2 YNNKEL (reference sequence). The CDR3 runs to 16 residues. CDR3 amino acids: CASSQENFNPTGELFF.

This rearrangement joins TRBV7-9 to TRBJ2-2; lacking DNA, the TRBD1 call made by TCRdb goes unchecked. This CDR3 is 14 amino acids long. Germline CDR1 reads SEHNR; CDR2 reads FQNEAQ (reference sequence). The CDR3 is CASSSRTGFGELFF.

V is TRBV10-3 and J is TRBJ2-1; there is no DNA to check the TCRdb D call of TRBD2. CDR3 length: 15 residues. Germline CDR1 is ENHRY and CDR2 is SYGVKD. The CDR3 loop reads CAIFGRAGSYNEQFF.

The V gene is TRBV9, the J gene TRBJ2-5. This CDR3 spans 13 amino acids. Germline CDR1 and CDR2: SGDLS and YYNGEE. The CDR3 reads CASSVGGEETQYF. Together with reference TRBV9 and TRBJ2-5, the CDR3 gives the full variable domain: DSGVTQTPKHLITATGQRVTLRCSPRSGDLSVYWYQQSLDQGLQFLIQYYNGEERAKGNILERFSAQQFPDLHSELNLSSLELGDSALYFCASSVGGEETQYFGPGTRLLVL.

The rearrangement uses TRBV20-1 and TRBJ2-2. This CDR3 is built from 13 residues. Germline CDR1 DFQATT, CDR2 SNEGSKA (reference sequence). The CDR3 loop reads CSARFSGTGELFF.

This chain links TRBV24-1 with TRBJ2-3; the D call from TCRdb, TRBD1, cannot be confirmed without DNA. CDR3 size: 15 residues. The germline V gene encodes CDR1 KGHDR and CDR2 SFDVKD. CDR3 region: CATSERDRGPDTQYF.

The gene calls are TRBV9 and TRBJ2-5; TCRdb lists TRBD1, though no DNA is available to test this call. The length of the CDR3 is 15 residues. CDR1 and CDR2 from the germline V gene are SGDLS and YYNGEE. CDR3 amino acids: CASSTTGPGQETQYF.

The rearrangement uses TRBV11-2 and TRBJ2-1; TCRdb picks TRBD1, but there is no DNA to check that call. Germline lookup yields CDR1 SGHAT and CDR2 FQNNGV. There are 15 residues in the CDR3. The CDR3 protein is CASIIQGGSYNEQFF.

This sequence joins TRBV30 and TRBJ2-7. The CDR3 has 13 residues. Germline CDR1 GTSNPN, CDR2 SVGIG (reference sequence). The CDR3 sequence is CAWSVLKGYEQYF.